This is a list of T cell receptor beta chains from one sample in a study. TCRdb analysed the 5' RACE reads with MiXCR anew, one entry per CDR3 protein. The sample has about 64,000 distinct CDR3 sequences; 20% to 25% are singletons. What was sequenced was memory CD4+ T cells sorted from a lymph node. These receptors came from a female donor with breast cancer. Both conserved end residues are part of each CDR3. A D gene is named only where the DNA matches it firmly. For some rows the clone size is stated as once, few or many, or as a class when expanded; others skip it.

cdr3_aa	cdr3_nt	v_call	d_call	j_call	clone_size
CASSEIEGTEAFF	TGTGCCAGCAGTGAAATAGAGGGAACTGAAGCTTTCTTT	TRBV2	.	TRBJ1-1	.
CATSRDGYEQYF	TGTGCCACCAGCAGAGACGGTTACGAGCAGTACTTC	TRBV15	.	TRBJ2-7	.
CSARDSNVPQHF	TGCAGTGCTAGAGACTCAAATGTGCCCCAGCATTTT	TRBV20-1	.	TRBJ1-5	.
CASSYTAGNQPQHF	TGTGCCAGCAGTTACACGGCAGGGAATCAGCCCCAGCATTTT	TRBV6-5	.	TRBJ1-5	many
CASGLWGSPLHF	TGTGCCAGCGGATTATGGGGTTCACCCCTCCACTTT	TRBV2	.	TRBJ1-6	.
CASSLDLLSGGNQPQHF	TGTGCCAGCAGCTTAGATCTTCTTTCGGGGGGCAATCAGCCCCAGCATTTT	TRBV7-2	.	TRBJ1-5	.
CASSFEGAGANVLTF	TGTGCCAGCAGCTTTGAAGGGGCCGGGGCCAACGTCCTGACTTTC	TRBV7-9	.	TRBJ2-6	.
CASSELQGAWDEQYF	TGTGCCAGCAGTGAACTCCAGGGCGCTTGGGACGAGCAGTACTTC	TRBV25-1	.	TRBJ2-7	few
CASIGAGEVGEQYF	TGTGCCAGCATCGGAGCGGGAGAAGTCGGCGAGCAGTACTTC	TRBV6-2/TRBV6-3	TRBD2	TRBJ2-7	once
CSVEMGQYTQYF	TGCAGCGTTGAGATGGGGCAGTATACGCAGTATTTT	TRBV29-1	.	TRBJ2-3	.
CSARDRQEGNQPQHF	TGCAGTGCTAGAGATCGGCAGGAGGGGAATCAGCCCCAGCATTTT	TRBV20-1	.	TRBJ1-5	many
CASSLEASGGYEQYF	TGCGCCAGCAGCTTGGAGGCTAGCGGGGGGTACGAGCAGTACTTC	TRBV5-1	TRBD2	TRBJ2-7	many
CASSEGATNEKLFF	TGCGCCAGCAGCGAAGGTGCAACTAATGAAAAACTGTTTTTT	TRBV5-1	.	TRBJ1-4	few
CSVEGRGHSTF	TGCAGCGTTGAGGGCAGGGGGCACAGCACCTTC	TRBV29-1	TRBD1	TRBJ1-2	many
CSAREPMTPGTQYF	TGCAGTGCTAGAGAGCCCATGACCCCCGGAACCCAGTACTTC	TRBV20-1	.	TRBJ2-5	.
CASFLKRGTEAFF	TGTGCCAGCTTTCTAAAGCGGGGAACTGAAGCTTTCTTT	TRBV6-2/TRBV6-3	.	TRBJ1-1	many
CASSPRTAYEQYF	TGTGCCAGCAGCCCCCGGACCGCCTACGAGCAGTACTTC	TRBV7-2	.	TRBJ2-7	.
CSARDQGEAFF	TGCAGTGCTAGAGATCAAGGGGAAGCTTTCTTT	TRBV20-1	.	TRBJ1-1	.
CASSLALAPESSYEQYF	TGTGCCAGCAGCTTAGCGCTGGCTCCCGAGAGCTCCTACGAGCAGTACTTC	TRBV7-8	.	TRBJ2-7	.
CSGIDRVNEKLFF	TGCAGCGGTATCGACAGGGTAAATGAAAAACTGTTTTTT	TRBV29-1	TRBD1	TRBJ1-4	many
CASSEFGVAGAQFF	TGTGCCAGCAGTGAATTCGGCGTAGCGGGGGCACAGTTCTTC	TRBV25-1	TRBD2	TRBJ2-1	.
CASSRLRGHSEQFF	TGTGCCAGCAGCCGCCTTCGCGGGCACTCTGAGCAGTTCTTC	TRBV7-2	.	TRBJ2-1	few
CASSRQGGSNQPQHF	TGTGCCAGCAGCCGCCAGGGTGGAAGCAATCAGCCCCAGCATTTT	TRBV4-2	.	TRBJ1-5	many
CASSLGRTAVKEAFF	TGCGCCAGCAGCTTGGGGCGGACAGCAGTTAAAGAAGCTTTCTTT	TRBV5-1	.	TRBJ1-1	many
CASSLTGNTEAFF	TGTGCCAGCAGCTTAACAGGGAACACTGAAGCTTTCTTT	TRBV7-9	.	TRBJ1-1	.
CASSFGQGGYQPQHF	TGTGCCAGCAGCTTTGGCCAGGGAGGATATCAGCCCCAGCATTTT	TRBV7-2	.	TRBJ1-5	few
CASTSWDGGDTQYF	TGTGCCAGCACTTCCTGGGACGGCGGAGATACGCAGTATTTT	TRBV7-9	.	TRBJ2-3	.
CASSYSPSGSRYEQYF	TGTGCCAGCAGTTACTCCCCTAGCGGGAGTCGGTACGAGCAGTACTTC	TRBV6-6	TRBD2	TRBJ2-7	.
CASRPLRATYNEQFF	TGTGCCAGCAGACCATTAAGGGCCACTTACAATGAGCAGTTCTTC	TRBV6-2/TRBV6-3	.	TRBJ2-1	few
CASSLGLARAGELFF	TGTGCCAGCAGCTTAGGACTAGCGAGGGCCGGGGAGCTGTTTTTT	TRBV7-2	TRBD2	TRBJ2-2	few
CAIFRGSTQYF	TGTGCCATCTTCCGAGGAAGTACGCAGTATTTT	TRBV28	.	TRBJ2-3	.
CSATPGTSGGHEQFF	TGCAGTGCTACCCCGGGGACTAGCGGGGGCCATGAGCAGTTCTTC	TRBV20-1	TRBD2	TRBJ2-1	.
CASSSQGSGANVLTF	TGTGCCAGCAGCTCCCAGGGATCTGGGGCCAACGTCCTGACTTTC	TRBV13	.	TRBJ2-6	many
CSATADGEILSNQPQHF	TGCAGTGCTACCGCCGATGGGGAAATACTTAGCAATCAGCCCCAGCATTTT	TRBV20-1	.	TRBJ1-5	few
CASSYGVEQYF	TGTGCCAGCAGTTACGGGGTCGAGCAGTACTTC	TRBV6-6	.	TRBJ2-7	many
CSARDQGQGHLFDQPQHF	TGCAGTGCTAGAGATCAAGGACAGGGACACCTGTTCGATCAGCCCCAGCATTTT	TRBV20-1	TRBD1	TRBJ1-5	many
CASSFYGRSSYEQYF	TGCGCCAGCAGCTTTTACGGCAGAAGCTCCTACGAGCAGTACTTC	TRBV5-1	.	TRBJ2-7	.
CATRDLYYGYTF	TGTGCCACCAGGGACCTGTACTATGGCTACACCTTC	TRBV24-1	.	TRBJ1-2	.
CASSLARLQSHEQYF	TGTGCCAGCAGCTTAGCAAGGTTGCAGTCCCACGAGCAGTACTTC	TRBV7-9	.	TRBJ2-7	many
CATSRGDGAGTYEQYF	TGTGCCACCAGCAGGGGGGACGGGGCGGGAACCTACGAGCAGTACTTC	TRBV15	.	TRBJ2-7	many
CASTVGTSGITSRSNEQFF	TGTGCCAGCACCGTAGGGACTAGCGGGATAACATCAAGGTCGAATGAGCAGTTCTTC	TRBV6-1	TRBD2	TRBJ2-1	.
CASSWFDRGSYNEQFF	TGTGCCAGCAGCTGGTTTGACAGGGGGTCCTACAATGAGCAGTTCTTC	TRBV5-6	TRBD1	TRBJ2-1	medium-sized
CSARDNSKGGHEQYF	TGCAGTGCTAGAGATAATAGTAAGGGGGGGCACGAGCAGTACTTC	TRBV20-1	.	TRBJ2-7	.
CASSEQGATDTQYF	TGCGCCAGCAGTGAGCAGGGGGCGACAGATACGCAGTATTTT	TRBV10-2	TRBD1	TRBJ2-3	.
CSAPGQVIYGYTF	TGCAGTGCCCCCGGGCAGGTGATTTATGGCTACACCTTC	TRBV20-1	.	TRBJ1-2	.
CASSPGGGYGYTF	TGTGCCAGCAGCCCCGGGGGGGGCTATGGCTACACCTTC	TRBV7-9	.	TRBJ1-2	many
CASSLYSLNEKLFF	TGTGCCAGCAGTTTATACAGCCTTAATGAAAAACTGTTTTTT	TRBV28	.	TRBJ1-4	.
CASSLQGDTEAFF	TGCGCCAGCAGCTTACAGGGGGACACTGAAGCTTTCTTT	TRBV5-1	TRBD1	TRBJ1-1	few
CASSFGTSGYNEQFF	TGTGCCAGCAGCTTTGGGACTAGCGGATACAATGAGCAGTTCTTC	TRBV7-9	TRBD2	TRBJ2-1	.
CASSLSRGDYGYTF	TGTGCCAGCAGTTTAAGTCGGGGAGATTATGGCTACACCTTC	TRBV12-3/TRBV12-4	.	TRBJ1-2	.
CSARIAGVTANYEQYF	TGCAGTGCTAGAATAGCAGGGGTCACGGCAAACTACGAGCAGTACTTC	TRBV20-1	.	TRBJ2-7	many
CASSPTRGNTEAFF	TGTGCCAGCAGCCCAACCAGGGGTAACACTGAAGCTTTCTTT	TRBV7-2	.	TRBJ1-1	few
CASKGDLDYEQYF	TGCGCCAGCAAAGGGGACTTAGACTACGAGCAGTACTTC	TRBV5-1	.	TRBJ2-7	.
CASKRADADTQYF	TGTGCCAGCAAACGGGCAGACGCAGATACGCAGTATTTT	TRBV6-2/TRBV6-3	.	TRBJ2-3	few
CASSSWDSRGYTF	TGTGCCAGCAGTTCCTGGGACAGCAGGGGCTACACCTTC	TRBV12-3/TRBV12-4	TRBD1	TRBJ1-2	.
CSAREGVIAGTYNEQFF	TGCAGTGCTAGAGAGGGGGTTATAGCGGGAACCTACAATGAGCAGTTCTTC	TRBV20-1	TRBD2	TRBJ2-1	.
CASSPLAGVDRTQYF	TGCGCCAGCAGCCCATTAGCGGGAGTCGATCGGACGCAGTATTTT	TRBV5-1	TRBD2	TRBJ2-3	few